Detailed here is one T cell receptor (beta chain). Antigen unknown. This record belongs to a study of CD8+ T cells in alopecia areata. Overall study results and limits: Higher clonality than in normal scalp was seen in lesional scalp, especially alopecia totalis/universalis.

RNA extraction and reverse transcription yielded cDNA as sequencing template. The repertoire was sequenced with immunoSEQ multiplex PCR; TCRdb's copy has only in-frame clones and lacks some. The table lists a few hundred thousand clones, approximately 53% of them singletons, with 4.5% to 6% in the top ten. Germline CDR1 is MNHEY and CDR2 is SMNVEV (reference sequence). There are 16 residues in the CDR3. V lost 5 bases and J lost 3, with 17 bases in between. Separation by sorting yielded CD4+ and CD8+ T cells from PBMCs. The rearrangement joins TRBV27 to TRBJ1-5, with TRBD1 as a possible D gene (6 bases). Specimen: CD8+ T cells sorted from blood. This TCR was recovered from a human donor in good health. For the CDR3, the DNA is TGTGCCAGCAGTCCCACCTCGGGGGCTATCAATCAGCCCCAGCATTTT. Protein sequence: CASSPTSGAINQPQHF.